The 19 T cell receptor beta chains reported below all come from one sample, sequenced in a study of long-term antiretroviral therapy in people with HIV. With survey level as its setting, the immunoSEQ assay was v3.0. Repertoires were generated with immunoSEQ multiplex PCR, while TCRdb's copy carries only in-frame clones and drops some. The sample contains about 29,000 clones, 70% to 90% of which appear only once. This sample comprised unsorted PBMCs, obtained 0.5 years after starting antiretroviral therapy. The receptors stem from a woman under 30 with HIV.

The J gene is TRBJ1-2, the V gene TRBV5-1, with D uncertain. This CDR3 is built from 13 residues. The V end lost 7 bases, the J end lost 0 bases, and 10 bases lay between the germline ends. Per germline, CDR1 SGHRS and CDR2 YFSETQ. CDR3 coding DNA: TGCGCCAGCGCCGTTTCATCTAACTATGGCTACACCTTC. It yields the protein CASAVSSNYGYTF. Complete variable domain (other parts from reference TRBV5-1 and TRBJ1-2): KAGVTQTPRYLIKTRGQQVTLSCSPISGHRSVSWYQQTPGQGLQFLFEYFSETQRNKGNFPGRFSGRQFSNSRSEMNVSTLELGDSALYLCASAVSSNYGYTFGSGTRLTVV.

The V call is TRBV27, the J call TRBJ2-7, with 11 bases identical to TRBD2. Germline-derived CDR1 and CDR2 are MNHEY and SMNVEV (reference sequence). CDR3 length: 15 amino acids. With 6 bases clipped from V and 0 bases from J, the junction kept 4 bases outside the gene matches. CDR3 bases: TGTGCCAGCAGACGAACTAGCGGGAGCTCCTACGAGCAGTACTTC. Translated, it gives CASRRTSGSSYEQYF.

The chain employs TRBV5-5 and TRBJ2-7; D is uncertain. Trimming shortened V by 2 bases and J by 7 bases, and 13 bases separated the two germline ends. The CDR3 is 13 residues long. Germline CDR1 and CDR2: SGHKS and YYEKEE (reference sequence). CDR3 nucleotide sequence: TGTGCCAGCAGCTTCGGGTCGTTGGGGGAGCAGTACTTC. Encoded protein: CASSFGSLGEQYF.

This clone is a singleton in its sample. The rearrangement links TRBV28 to TRBJ1-5; D is possibly TRBD1 (6 bases). This CDR3 has 15 amino acids. Trimming took off 5 bases at V and 0 bases at J, with 11 bases between the two ends. Germline loops: CDR1 MDHEN, CDR2 SYDVKM. CDR3 residues: CASSAQGPSNQPQHF. The CDR3 region has the DNA TGTGCCAGCAGTGCACAGGGACCTAGCAATCAGCCCCAGCATTTT.

The rearrangement joins TRBV4-3 to TRBJ1-1, with TRBD1 matching over 7 bases. CDR1 and CDR2 (germline): LGHNA, YSLEER. CDR3 length: 19 residues. V lost 2 bases and J lost 1; bases outside the gene matches: 16. CDR3 DNA sequence: TGCGCCAGCAGCCAACTTATTGTGGTTACAGGGGAGGAGAACACTGAAGCTTTCTTT. This encodes CASSQLIVVTGEENTEAFF.

The CDR3 nucleotides are TGTGCCAGCAGCCTCGAACAGGGGCGCCTACCACTGTATGGCTACACCTTC. Amino acid sequence: CASSLEQGRLPLYGYTF. The chain uses TRBV9 and TRBJ1-2; 7 bases are shared with TRBD1. Germline lookup yields CDR1 SGDLS and CDR2 YYNGEE. This CDR3 is 17 amino acids long. J gave up 5 bases and V 4 bases, and 17 bases lay outside the gene matches.

About this clone: The junction and the germline gene differ at one end; a read error may be behind it. The chain couples TRBV12-5 to TRBJ2-7; D call uncertain. Germline loops: CDR1 LGHNT, CDR2 FRNRAP. The CDR3 loop spans 12 amino acids. The chain's CDR3 is CASGFRFNEVVF. The CDR3 bases are TGTGCTAGTGGTTTCCGCTTCAATGAGGTTGTCTTC.

This clone was detected only a few times. The chain recombines TRBV21-1 with TRBJ2-2; the D call of TRBD1 is as the table states it, not checked on the DNA. TRBV21-1 is an annotated pseudogene. The CDR3 loop spans 14 amino acids. CDR3 sequence: CASSITGITGELFF. CDR3 nucleotides: TGTGCCAGCAGCATCACAGGGATTACCGGGGAGCTGTTTTTT.

This chain joins TRBV16 and TRBJ2-7, with 11 nucleotides matching TRBD1. V lost 3 bases, J lost 4 bases, and 8 bases stayed unmatched. Germline CDR1 is KGHSY and CDR2 is FQNENV. The CDR3 totals 16 residues. CDR3 DNA: TGTGCCAGCAGCCACGACGGGACAGGGGGGACATACGAGCAGTACTTC. It encodes CASSHDGTGGTYEQYF.

The V and J genes are TRBV6-1 and TRBJ2-7; 9 bases line up with TRBD2. CDR1 MNHNS and CDR2 SASEGT come from the germline V gene. V gave up 8 bases and J gave up 7 bases; unmatched junction bases: 12. The CDR3 is made up of 14 amino acids. The CDR3 sequence: CASGAGTSSGEQYF. The CDR3 DNA is TGTGCCAGCGGAGCCGGGACTAGCAGCGGGGAGCAGTACTTC.

The chain joins TRBV28 to TRBJ1-2, with D possibly matching TRBD1 (5 bases). Germline loops: CDR1 MDHEN, CDR2 SYDVKM. Trimming removed 6 bases at V and 5 bases at J, with 22 bases between. The CDR3 totals 16 residues. CDR3 amino acids: CASRPDSSRKLYGYTF. The CDR3 DNA is TGTGCCAGCAGACCCGACAGTTCCCGCAAACTTTATGGCTACACCTTC.

This clone was seen just once. The gene calls are TRBV7-3 and TRBJ1-1, with a weak D call TRBD1 (5 bases). Germline-derived CDR1 and CDR2 are SGHTA and FQGTGA. Between the trimmed V and J ends, which lost 3 bases and 1 base, there was a span of 12 bases. The CDR3 runs to 15 residues. This chain's CDR3 is CASSFRPRGNTEAFF. In nucleotides, the CDR3 is TGTGCCAGCAGCTTCCGCCCGAGGGGGAACACTGAAGCTTTCTTT.

V and J are TRBV6-4 and TRBJ2-1, with D perhaps being TRBD1 or TRBD2 (5 bases each). This CDR3 has 13 residues. Trimming removed 2 bases at V and 9 bases at J, with 11 bases between. The germline CDR1 and CDR2 sequences are MRHNA and SNTAGT. CDR3 sequence reads: CASSDRGRGEQFF. CDR3 coding DNA: TGTGCCAGCAGTGACCGGGGCCGGGGTGAGCAGTTCTTC.

The gene calls are TRBV5-1 and TRBJ2-6; D call uncertain. Trimming removed 0 bases at V and 0 bases at J, with 7 bases between. Germline V gene data show CDR1 as SGHRS and CDR2 as YFSETQ. The CDR3 consists of 16 residues. CDR3 region: CASSLVVRSGANVLTF. Written as DNA, the CDR3 is TGCGCCAGCAGCTTGGTTGTCCGCTCTGGGGCCAACGTCCTGACTTTC. The full variable domain, with the rest looked up from reference TRBV5-1 and TRBJ2-6, is KAGVTQTPRYLIKTRGQQVTLSCSPISGHRSVSWYQQTPGQGLQFLFEYFSETQRNKGNFPGRFSGRQFSNSRSEMNVSTLELGDSALYLCASSLVVRSGANVLTFGAGSRLTVL.

This chain links TRBV6-5 with TRBJ2-1; D unresolved. Germline lookup yields CDR1 MNHEY and CDR2 SVGAGI. The length of the CDR3 is 14 residues. V lost 5 bases and J lost 4, with 12 bases in between. CDR3 sequence reads: CASSASSLYNEQFF. In DNA form, the CDR3 reads TGTGCCAGCAGTGCCTCGAGTTTGTACAATGAGCAGTTCTTC.

This chain connects TRBV13 to TRBJ1-6; no definite D call. Germline V gives CDR1 PRHDT, CDR2 FYEKMQ (reference sequence). V was shortened by 0 bases and J by 7 bases, with 7 bases between the two germline ends. The CDR3 is 14 residues long. The CDR3 region is CASSLGVRNSPLHF. As DNA, the CDR3 is TGTGCCAGCAGCTTAGGAGTCCGAAATTCACCCCTCCACTTT.

V is TRBV29-1 and J is TRBJ2-7, with D possibly being TRBD1 or TRBD2 (5 bases each). Germline V lookup: CDR1 SQVTM, CDR2 ANQGSEA. V lost 4 bases and J 3 bases, leaving 13 bases between the germline ends. This CDR3 spans 13 amino acids. Written as DNA, the CDR3 is TGCAGCGTTGTATGGGACGGGGTCTACGAGCAGTACTTC. It translates to CSVVWDGVYEQYF.

The chain employs TRBV5-8 and TRBJ2-7, with TRBD1 identical over 9 bases. The germline gives CDR1 SGHTS, CDR2 YDEGEE. V was pared by 2 bases and J by 3 bases, with 12 bases of the junction left unmatched. The CDR3 consists of 17 residues. The CDR3 sequence: CASSFLWTGATYYEQYF. The CDR3 DNA reads as TGTGCCAGCAGCTTCCTCTGGACAGGGGCAACCTACTACGAGCAGTACTTC.

The J gene is TRBJ2-6, the V gene TRBV4-3; D assignment may be TRBD1 or TRBD2 (5 bases each). CDR1 LGHNA and CDR2 YSLEER come from the germline V gene. The CDR3 has 17 amino acids. Trimming stripped 0 bases from V and 3 bases from J, with 12 bases between. The CDR3 DNA reads as TGCGCCAGCAGCCAAGATCGTGGGGGATTTGGGGCCAACGTCCTGACTTTC. Its translation: CASSQDRGGFGANVLTF.